This is a list of T cell receptor beta chains from one sample in a study of blood T cell repertoires in COVID-19. Sequencing was performed with immunoSEQ multiplex PCR; in TCRdb, only in-frame clones are kept and a portion is missing. This table has 200,000 to 300,000 clones, approximately 85% appearing once. Sequenced input: peripheral blood. Every receptor here comes from a woman older than 75 with COVID-19, enrolled during active disease. Both conserved end residues are part of each CDR3. D genes are given only for firm matches. Size tells how often a clone was seen (once, few, many) or the class of an expanded clone, and some rows leave it out.

v_call	d_call	clone_size	j_call	cdr3_length	cdr3_aa	cdr3_nt
TRBV28	TRBD1	NA	TRBJ1-4	16	CASSPPRQGDNEKLFF	TGTGCCAGCAGTCCCCCGAGACAGGGGGACAATGAAAAACTGTTTTTT
TRBV10-1	TRBD1	NA	TRBJ1-1	15	CASSPSDRMNTEAFF	TGCGCCAGCAGTCCCTCGGACAGGATGAACACTGAAGCTTTCTTT
TRBV7-2	TRBD2	NA	TRBJ2-1	16	CASSFLGASSGNEQFF	TGTGCCAGCAGCTTCTTAGGGGCGTCTAGCGGCAATGAGCAGTTCTTC
TRBV27	TRBD1	NA	TRBJ1-4	13	CASSLFGTGELFF	TGTGCCAGCAGTTTATTCGGGACAGGAGAACTGTTTTTT
TRBV5-8	NA	once	TRBJ2-2	13	CASSLDGARELFF	TGTGCCAGCAGCTTGGATGGGGCCCGGGAGCTGTTTTTT
TRBV6-5	NA	once	TRBJ1-5	13	CASSKVGGQPQHF	TGTGCCAGCTCCAAGGTGGGCGGGCAGCCCCAGCATTTT
TRBV2	TRBD1	NA	TRBJ1-2	14	CASSEQVTGNGYTF	TGTGCCAGCAGTGAACAGGTGACAGGGAATGGCTACACCTTC
TRBV14	NA	NA	TRBJ1-2	16	CASSQQGPRTNYGYTF	TGTGCCAGCAGCCAACAGGGCCCAAGGACTAACTATGGCTACACCTTC
TRBV24-1	NA	NA	TRBJ1-1	15	CATSDSMGGDTEAFF	TGTGCCACCAGTGATTCAATGGGGGGGGACACTGAAGCTTTCTTT
TRBV6-6	NA	NA	TRBJ2-7	14	CASSYSEAVGEQYF	TGTGCCAGCAGTTATTCCGAGGCCGTGGGTGAGCAGTACTTC
TRBV5-4	TRBD1	NA	TRBJ2-7	15	CASSLPGTGAHEQYF	TGTGCCAGCAGCTTACCCGGGACAGGGGCCCACGAGCAGTACTTC
TRBV18	NA	NA	TRBJ1-6	17	CASSPVALTGFNSPLHF	TGTGCCAGCTCACCAGTGGCTCTCACAGGGTTTAATTCACCCCTCCACTTT
TRBV7-2	NA	NA	TRBJ1-6	14	CASGEGQGYSPLHF	TGTGCCAGCGGTGAAGGGCAGGGCTATTCACCCCTCCACTTT
TRBV12-3/TRBV12-4	TRBD2	NA	TRBJ2-1	13	CASRGTHGGEQFF	TGTGCCAGCAGAGGCACCCACGGGGGGGAGCAGTTCTTC
TRBV2	NA	NA	TRBJ1-5	14	CASSAGWSNQPQHF	TGTGCCAGCAGCGCAGGGTGGAGCAATCAGCCCCAGCATTTT
TRBV15	TRBD1	NA	TRBJ2-1	17	CATSRDKGQGARNEQFF	TGTGCCACCAGCAGAGATAAGGGACAGGGGGCGCGGAATGAGCAGTTCTTC
TRBV5-1	NA	NA	TRBJ1-4	15	CASSLEAGVSEKLFF	TGCGCCAGCAGCTTGGAGGCAGGGGTTTCTGAAAAACTGTTTTTT
TRBV9	NA	NA	TRBJ1-4	15	CASSVEGRDGEKLFF	TGTGCCAGCAGCGTAGAGGGGCGGGATGGTGAAAAACTGTTTTTT
TRBV18	TRBD1	NA	TRBJ1-2	14	CASSAGQGDYGYTF	TGTGCCAGCTCAGCCGGACAGGGAGACTATGGCTACACCTTC
TRBV28	TRBD2	NA	TRBJ2-2	15	CASSSSGKNTGELFF	TGTGCCAGCAGTTCTAGCGGGAAGAACACCGGGGAGCTGTTTTTT
TRBV6-5	NA	few	TRBJ2-3	14	CASKPRPSTDTQYF	TGTGCCAGCAAACCCAGGCCTAGCACAGATACGCAGTATTTT
TRBV29-1	NA	once	TRBJ1-1	11	CSGRGGEKAFF	TGCAGCGGCCGGGGGGGCGAGAAAGCTTTCTTT
TRBV6-4	NA	few	TRBJ1-2	14	CASSALSGSYGYTF	TGTGCCAGCAGTGCCCTGTCAGGTTCCTATGGCTACACCTTC
TRBV28	TRBD1	NA	TRBJ1-2	15	CASSTGTGLPYGYTF	TGTGCCAGCAGTACTGGGACAGGGCTTCCTTATGGCTACACCTTC
TRBV18	NA	NA	TRBJ1-1	13	CASSRYETAEAFF	TGTGCCAGCTCACGCTATGAAACAGCAGAAGCTTTCTTT
TRBV5-1	NA	NA	TRBJ2-3	15	CASNPWTGGGDTQYF	TGCGCCAGCAACCCTTGGACAGGCGGGGGGGATACGCAGTATTTT
TRBV6-5	NA	NA	TRBJ1-2	14	CASSYGRQNYGYTF	TGTGCCAGCAGTTACGGGCGACAGAACTATGGCTACACCTTC
TRBV18	TRBD2	NA	TRBJ2-5	13	CASSRGGLETQYF	TGTGCCAGCTCGCGGGGGGGCCTCGAGACCCAGTACTTC
TRBV6-6	TRBD1	NA	TRBJ1-4	18	CASSPGTGSFGGDEKLFF	TGTGCCAGCAGTCCCGGGACAGGGAGTTTCGGGGGCGATGAAAAACTGTTTTTT
TRBV12-3/TRBV12-4	NA	NA	TRBJ2-5	13	CASSLWQQETQYF	TGTGCCAGCAGTTTATGGCAGCAAGAGACCCAGTACTTC
TRBV5-4	NA	NA	TRBJ2-1	16	CASSLSSASSYNEQFF	TGTGCCAGCAGCTTGTCTTCAGCTAGCTCCTACAATGAGCAGTTCTTC
TRBV19	TRBD1	NA	TRBJ1-6	16	CASSMRTGGLNSPLHF	TGTGCCAGTAGTATGCGGACAGGGGGACTTAATTCACCCCTCCACTTT
TRBV19	TRBD2	NA	TRBJ2-5	15	CASSDAGGRGETQYF	TGTGCCAGTAGTGATGCGGGGGGGCGAGGTGAGACCCAGTACTTC
TRBV7-9	TRBD1	NA	TRBJ1-6	16	CASSSWDRGRNSPLHF	TGTGCCAGCAGCTCCTGGGACAGGGGGCGCAATTCACCCCTCCACTTT
TRBV7-9	NA	NA	TRBJ1-2	14	CASSLGQVEAGYTF	TGTGCCAGCAGCTTAGGACAGGTTGAGGCTGGCTACACCTTC
TRBV6-5	NA	NA	TRBJ1-1	15	CASSPTDRQNTEAFF	TGTGCCAGCAGTCCCACCGACAGACAGAACACTGAAGCTTTCTTT
TRBV18	TRBD2	NA	TRBJ2-2	14	CASSPTGGAGELFF	TGTGCCAGCTCCCCGACCGGGGGGGCCGGGGAGCTGTTTTTT
TRBV6-2/TRBV6-3	NA	NA	TRBJ1-5	15	CASSYGRSGNQPQHF	TGTGCCAGCAGTTACGGTAGGAGTGGCAATCAGCCCCAGCATTTT
TRBV5-1	TRBD1	NA	TRBJ1-2	15	CASSPPSTGNYGYTF	TGCGCCAGCAGCCCCCCTTCGACAGGGAACTATGGCTACACCTTC
TRBV7-2	NA	few	TRBJ1-2	13	CASSPRDSYGYTF	TGTGCCAGCAGTCCCCGTGACAGCTATGGCTACACCTTC
TRBV11-2	NA	once	TRBJ1-2	13	CASSLGGNYGYTF	TGTGCCAGCAGCTTAGGCGGGAACTATGGCTACACCTTC
TRBV6-5	TRBD2	NA	TRBJ2-3	14	CASRSRGGPDTQYF	TGTGCCAGCAGATCGCGGGGGGGCCCGGATACGCAGTATTTT
TRBV27	TRBD2	once	TRBJ2-3	18	CASKRGLAGGQGTDTQYF	TGTGCCAGCAAACGGGGACTAGCGGGGGGGCAAGGCACAGATACGCAGTATTTT
TRBV7-8	NA	once	TRBJ1-1	13	CASSLGSAGRAFF	TGTGCCAGCAGCTTAGGGTCGGCAGGTAGGGCTTTCTTT
TRBV6-5	TRBD1	NA	TRBJ1-5	15	CASRAGGNSNQPQHF	TGTGCCAGCAGAGCAGGGGGAAATAGCAATCAGCCCCAGCATTTT
TRBV7-9	TRBD1	NA	TRBJ2-3	16	CASSKEAGGRADTQYF	TGTGCCAGCAGCAAAGAGGCAGGGGGCAGGGCAGATACGCAGTATTTT
TRBV19	NA	NA	TRBJ1-4	15	CATRSGVATNEKLFF	TGTGCCACACGTTCGGGGGTTGCAACTAATGAAAAACTGTTTTTT
TRBV19	NA	few	TRBJ1-5	13	CASSITGNQPQHF	TGTGCCAGTAGTATTACCGGGAATCAGCCCCAGCATTTT
TRBV11-2	NA	NA	TRBJ2-7	11	CASSYGYEQYF	TGTGCCAGCAGCTACGGGTACGAGCAGTACTTC